The source of this T cell receptor beta chain is a study of T cell responses to AZD1222 COVID-19 vaccine. Some clones are missing from TCRdb's copy, which holds only in-frame ones; the method was immunoSEQ multiplex PCR. The profile shows 60,000 to 85,000 clones, around 90% of them singletons. In germline, CDR1 is MNHNS, CDR2 SASEGT. Trimming left V 2 bases short and J 4 bases short, with 11 bases between. The CDR3 consists of 14 residues. The receptor comes from an adult who received the AZD1222 COVID-19 vaccine. Sequenced here: peripheral blood, sampled 28 days after the second AZD1222 dose. The chain links TRBV6-1 to TRBJ1-2, with no clear D. Here the CDR3 reads CASSESGTPYGYTF. The CDR3, as DNA: TGTGCCAGCAGTGAATCGGGCACTCCCTATGGCTACACCTTC.